This TCR beta chain was recovered during a study of cytomegalovirus exposure and HLA in healthy donors. From germline, CDR1 is LNHDA and CDR2 SQIVND (reference sequence). There are 13 residues in the CDR3. Trimming pared 3 bases from V and 3 bases from J, leaving 9 bases between. Vbeta (60) and Jbeta (13) primers were used in the PCR. Sequencing was performed with immunoSEQ multiplex PCR; in TCRdb, only in-frame clones are kept and a portion is missing. The sample yields 40,000 to 55,000 clones, around 82% seen once. The sample comprised PBMCs. This TCR came from a man in his thirties or forties in good health and CMV-seropositive. The genes are TRBV19 and TRBJ2-7, with D possibly being TRBD2 (6 bases). Here the CDR3 reads CASSIGGNYEQYF. The DNA of the CDR3 is TGTGCCAGTAGTATTGGCGGGAACTACGAGCAGTACTTC.